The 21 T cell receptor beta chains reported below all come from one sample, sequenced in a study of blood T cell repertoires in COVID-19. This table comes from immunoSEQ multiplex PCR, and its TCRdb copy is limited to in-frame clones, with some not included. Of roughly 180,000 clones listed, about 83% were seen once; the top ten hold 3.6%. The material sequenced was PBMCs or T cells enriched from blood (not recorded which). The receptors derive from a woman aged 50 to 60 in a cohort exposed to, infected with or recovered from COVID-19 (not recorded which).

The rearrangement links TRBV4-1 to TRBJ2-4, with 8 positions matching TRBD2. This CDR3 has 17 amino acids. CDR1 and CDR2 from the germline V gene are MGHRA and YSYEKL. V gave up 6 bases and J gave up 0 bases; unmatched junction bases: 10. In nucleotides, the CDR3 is TGCGCCAGCAGTCCCGGACTAGCTGTTCTAGCCAAAAACATTCAGTACTTC. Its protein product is CASSPGLAVLAKNIQYF.

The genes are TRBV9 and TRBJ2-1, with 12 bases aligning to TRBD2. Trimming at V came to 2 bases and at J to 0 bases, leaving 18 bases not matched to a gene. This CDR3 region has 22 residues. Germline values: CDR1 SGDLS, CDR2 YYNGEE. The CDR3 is CASSVLSLGTSGLKSSYNEQFF. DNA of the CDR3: TGTGCCAGCAGCGTTTTAAGCCTCGGGACTAGCGGGTTAAAGAGCTCCTACAATGAGCAGTTCTTC.

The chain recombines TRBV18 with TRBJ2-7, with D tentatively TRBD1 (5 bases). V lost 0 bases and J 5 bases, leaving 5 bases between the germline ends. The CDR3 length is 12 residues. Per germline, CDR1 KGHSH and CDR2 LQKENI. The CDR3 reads CASSPPGDEQYF. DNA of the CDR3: TGTGCCAGCTCACCACCAGGGGACGAGCAGTACTTC.

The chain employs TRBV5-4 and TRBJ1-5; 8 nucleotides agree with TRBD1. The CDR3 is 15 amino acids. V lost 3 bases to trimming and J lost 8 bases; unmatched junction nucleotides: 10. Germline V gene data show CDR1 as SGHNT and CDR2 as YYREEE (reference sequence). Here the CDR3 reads CASSSGGTGPKPQHF. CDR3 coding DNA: TGTGCCAGCAGCTCCGGAGGGACAGGCCCTAAGCCCCAGCATTTT.

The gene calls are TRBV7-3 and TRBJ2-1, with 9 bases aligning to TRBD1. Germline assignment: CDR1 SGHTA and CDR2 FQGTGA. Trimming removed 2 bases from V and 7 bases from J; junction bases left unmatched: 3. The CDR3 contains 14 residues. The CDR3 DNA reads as TGTGCCAGCAGCTTATTGGGGACAGGGAATGAGCAGTTCTTC. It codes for CASSLLGTGNEQFF.

The CDR3 DNA sequence: TGTGCCAGCAGCCAGGGGACAGGGACCTACACCGGGGAGCTGTTTTTT. Its translation: CASSQGTGTYTGELFF. The V and J genes are TRBV4-2 and TRBJ2-2; 9 bases line up with TRBD1. J gave up 3 bases and V 3 bases, and 5 bases lay outside the gene matches. CDR3 size: 16 residues. Germline assignment: CDR1 LGHNA and CDR2 YNFKEQ.

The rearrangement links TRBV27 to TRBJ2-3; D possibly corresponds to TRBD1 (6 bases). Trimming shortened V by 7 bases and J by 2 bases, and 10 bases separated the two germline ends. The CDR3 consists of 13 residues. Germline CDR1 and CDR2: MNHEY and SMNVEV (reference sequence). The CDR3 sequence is CASNTGYTDTQYF. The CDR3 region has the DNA TGTGCCAGCAATACAGGGTACACAGATACGCAGTATTTT.

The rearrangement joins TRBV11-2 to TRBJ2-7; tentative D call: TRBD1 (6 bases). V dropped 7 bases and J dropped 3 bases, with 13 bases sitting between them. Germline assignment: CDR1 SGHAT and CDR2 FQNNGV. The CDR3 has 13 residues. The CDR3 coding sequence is TGTGCCAGCAAAGCAGGGGTCTTCTACGAGCAGTACTTC. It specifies CASKAGVFYEQYF.

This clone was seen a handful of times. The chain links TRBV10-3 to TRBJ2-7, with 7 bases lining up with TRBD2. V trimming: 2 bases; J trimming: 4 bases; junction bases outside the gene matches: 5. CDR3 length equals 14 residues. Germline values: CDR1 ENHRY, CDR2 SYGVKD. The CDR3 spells CAISEAGVDYEQYF. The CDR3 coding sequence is TGTGCCATCAGTGAGGCGGGAGTCGATTACGAGCAGTACTTC.

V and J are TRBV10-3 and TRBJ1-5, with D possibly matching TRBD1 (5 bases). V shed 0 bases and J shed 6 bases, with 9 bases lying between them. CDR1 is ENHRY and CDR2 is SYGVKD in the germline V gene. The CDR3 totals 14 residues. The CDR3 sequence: CAISESARGQPQHF. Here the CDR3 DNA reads TGTGCCATCAGTGAGTCGGCTAGGGGTCAGCCCCAGCATTTT.

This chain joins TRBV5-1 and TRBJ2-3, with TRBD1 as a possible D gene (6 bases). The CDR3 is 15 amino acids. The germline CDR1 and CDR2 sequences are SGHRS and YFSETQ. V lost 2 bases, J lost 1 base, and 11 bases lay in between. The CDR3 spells CASSFVGAGTDTQYF. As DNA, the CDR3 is TGCGCCAGCAGCTTTGTGGGGGCCGGCACAGATACGCAGTATTTT.

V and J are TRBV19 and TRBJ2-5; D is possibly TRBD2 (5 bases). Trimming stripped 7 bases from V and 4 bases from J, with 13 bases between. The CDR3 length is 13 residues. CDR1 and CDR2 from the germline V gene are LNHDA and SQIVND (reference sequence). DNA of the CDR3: TGTGCCAGTACGAGGGTTCTAGGAGAGACCCAGTACTTC. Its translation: CASTRVLGETQYF.

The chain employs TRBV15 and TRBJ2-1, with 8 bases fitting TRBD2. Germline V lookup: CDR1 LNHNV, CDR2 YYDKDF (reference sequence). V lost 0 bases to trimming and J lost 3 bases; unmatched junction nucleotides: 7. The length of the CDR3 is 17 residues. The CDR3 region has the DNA TGTGCCACCAGCAGAGATCTCGGGAGGGACATCTACAATGAGCAGTTCTTC. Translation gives CATSRDLGRDIYNEQFF.

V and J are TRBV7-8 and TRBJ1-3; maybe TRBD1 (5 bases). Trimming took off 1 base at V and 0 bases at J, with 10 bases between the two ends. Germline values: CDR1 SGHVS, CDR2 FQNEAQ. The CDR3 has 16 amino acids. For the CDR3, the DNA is TGTGCCAGCAGCTTAGGGACACGGATCTCTGGAAACACCATATATTTT. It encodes CASSLGTRISGNTIYF.

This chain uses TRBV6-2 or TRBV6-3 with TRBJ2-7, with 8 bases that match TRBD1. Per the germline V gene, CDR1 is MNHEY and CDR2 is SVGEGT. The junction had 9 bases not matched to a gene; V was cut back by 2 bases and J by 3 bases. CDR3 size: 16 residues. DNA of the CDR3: TGTGCCAGCAGTTACGGAGTAGAACAGGGGGGCTACGAGCAGTACTTC. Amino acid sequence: CASSYGVEQGGYEQYF.

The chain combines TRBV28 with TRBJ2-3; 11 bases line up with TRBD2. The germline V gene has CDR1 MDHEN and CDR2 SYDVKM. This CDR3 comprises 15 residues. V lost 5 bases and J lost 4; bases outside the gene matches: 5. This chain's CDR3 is CASSTSTSGADTQYF. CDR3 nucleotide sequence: TGTGCCAGCAGTACCTCGACTAGCGGGGCAGATACGCAGTATTTT.

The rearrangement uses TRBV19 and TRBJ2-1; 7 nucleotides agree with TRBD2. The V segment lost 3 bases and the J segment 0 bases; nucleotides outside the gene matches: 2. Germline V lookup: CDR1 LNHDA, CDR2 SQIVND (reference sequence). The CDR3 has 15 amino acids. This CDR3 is CASSMRLASYNEQFF. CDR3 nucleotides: TGTGCCAGTAGTATGAGACTAGCCTCCTACAATGAGCAGTTCTTC.

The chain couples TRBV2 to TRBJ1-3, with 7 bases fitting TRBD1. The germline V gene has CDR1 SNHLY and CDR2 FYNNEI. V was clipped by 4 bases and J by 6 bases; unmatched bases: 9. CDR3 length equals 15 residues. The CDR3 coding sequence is TGTGCCAGCAGTGGGGACAGAGGAGTTGAAAACACCATATATTTT. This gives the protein CASSGDRGVENTIYF.

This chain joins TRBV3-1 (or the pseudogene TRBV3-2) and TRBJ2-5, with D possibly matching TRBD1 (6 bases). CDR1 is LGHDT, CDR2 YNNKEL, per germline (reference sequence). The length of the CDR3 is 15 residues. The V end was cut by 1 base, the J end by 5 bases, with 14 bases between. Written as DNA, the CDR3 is TGTGCCAGCAGCCAAGGGGCAGGGGCATGGGAGACCCAGTACTTC. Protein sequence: CASSQGAGAWETQYF.

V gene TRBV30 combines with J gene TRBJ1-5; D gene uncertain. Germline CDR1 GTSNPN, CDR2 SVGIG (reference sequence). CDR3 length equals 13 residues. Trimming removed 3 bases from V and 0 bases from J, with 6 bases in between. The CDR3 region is CAWRPGSNQPQHF. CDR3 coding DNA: TGTGCCTGGAGACCGGGTAGCAATCAGCCCCAGCATTTT.

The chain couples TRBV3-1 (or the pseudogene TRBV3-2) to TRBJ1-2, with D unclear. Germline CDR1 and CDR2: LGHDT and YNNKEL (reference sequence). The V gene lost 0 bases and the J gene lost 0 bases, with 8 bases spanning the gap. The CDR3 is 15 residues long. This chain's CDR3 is CASSQDPGTNYGYTF. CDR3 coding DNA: TGTGCCAGCAGCCAAGACCCCGGTACTAACTATGGCTACACCTTC.